This passage covers 26 T cell receptor beta chains from one sample sequenced in a study of blood T cell repertoires in COVID-19. Here immunoSEQ multiplex PCR was the method, and the copy in TCRdb shows in-frame clones only, minus some. Of hundreds of thousands of clones in the sample, 75% to 90% are singletons; the top ten hold roughly 7.1%. Sequenced sample: peripheral blood. The source is an older woman with COVID-19, enrolled during active disease.

The gene calls are TRBV9 and TRBJ2-3; TRBD2 aligns across 12 bases. CDR3 length equals 18 residues. Looked up from germline, CDR1 is SGDLS and CDR2 is YYNGEE. Trimming removed 0 bases from V and 0 bases from J; junction bases left unmatched: 5. The CDR3 spells CASSVVGLAGGSTDTQYF. The CDR3 DNA is TGTGCCAGCAGCGTAGTGGGTCTAGCGGGGGGGAGCACAGATACGCAGTATTTT.

The chain joins TRBV7-8 to TRBJ2-5; possible D gene TRBD2, 6 bases. The CDR3 consists of 13 residues. V was pared by 5 bases and J by 4 bases, with 11 bases between. Germline-derived CDR1 and CDR2 are SGHVS and FQNEAQ. The CDR3 spells CASSRPGLETQYF. The CDR3 region has the DNA TGTGCCAGCAGCCGACCGGGACTAGAGACCCAGTACTTC.

The chain carries TRBV10-2 and TRBJ1-5; 9 bases line up with TRBD1. V was clipped by 7 bases and J by 4 bases; unmatched bases: 8. The CDR3 spans 15 residues. Germline CDR1 and CDR2: WSHSY and SAAADI. CDR3 nucleotides: TGCGCCAGCACGGGCGACAGGGGGTTAAATCAGCCCCAGCATTTT. Translated: CASTGDRGLNQPQHF.

The chain uses TRBV2 and TRBJ1-3, with TRBD1 matching over 8 bases. V was pared by 0 bases and J by 0 bases, with 4 bases of the junction left unmatched. This CDR3 spans 17 amino acids. CDR1 and CDR2 from the germline V gene are SNHLY and FYNNEI. In DNA, the CDR3 is TGTGCCAGCAGTGAAGCAAGGACAGGGATCTCTGGAAACACCATATATTTT. Protein: CASSEARTGISGNTIYF.

The chain combines TRBV10-3 with TRBJ2-3; 9 bases line up with TRBD2. Trimming cost V 11 bases and J 4 bases; bases outside gene matches: 10. The CDR3 is 14 amino acids. Germline assignment: CDR1 ENHRY and CDR2 SYGVKD. The CDR3 is CASRAGGQADTQYF. In nucleotides, the CDR3 is TGTGCCTCTCGGGCGGGGGGGCAGGCAGATACGCAGTATTTT.

This chain uses TRBV7-9 with TRBJ1-1; tentatively, D is TRBD1 (6 bases). CDR1 SEHNR and CDR2 FQNEAQ come from the germline V gene (reference sequence). This CDR3 has 14 amino acids. Between the trimmed V and J ends, which lost 5 bases and 4 bases, there was a span of 14 bases. CDR3 sequence reads: CASSVPGGATEAFF. Written as DNA, the CDR3 is TGTGCCAGCAGCGTACCCGGGGGGGCCACTGAAGCTTTCTTT.

Details on this clone: Sequence at one end of the junction differs from germline and may be a read error. The chain joins TRBV25-1 to TRBJ1-4, with 12 bases fitting TRBD1. The CDR3 is made up of 15 amino acids. CDR1 MGHDK and CDR2 SYGVNS come from the germline V gene. The CDR3 loop is CASSEAGTGGEKLFF. The DNA for the CDR3 is TGTGCCAGCAGTGAAGCCGGGACAGGGGGCGAAAAACTATTTTTT.

The genes are TRBV30 and TRBJ2-5; TRBD2 might be the D (5 bases). V was clipped by 2 bases and J by 4 bases, with 14 bases between them. Germline lookup yields CDR1 GTSNPN and CDR2 SVGIG (reference sequence). There are 14 residues in the CDR3. CDR3 loop: CAWSRTLAPETQYF. The CDR3 DNA reads as TGTGCCTGGAGTAGGACTCTGGCCCCAGAGACCCAGTACTTC.

The chain employs TRBV5-1 and TRBJ2-3, with D uncertain. CDR1 SGHRS and CDR2 YFSETQ come from the germline V gene. This CDR3 has 14 amino acids. Between the trimmed V and J ends, which lost 0 bases and 6 bases, there was a span of 11 bases. The DNA for the CDR3 is TGCGCCAGCAGCTTGGGGGTAGCAATGGATACGCAGTATTTT. This sequence encodes CASSLGVAMDTQYF.

V gene TRBV9 combines with J gene TRBJ2-3; the D gene is possibly TRBD2 (6 bases). V was clipped by 3 bases and J by 5 bases, with 16 bases between them. The CDR3 consists of 15 residues. CDR1 is SGDLS and CDR2 is YYNGEE in the germline V gene. This CDR3 is CASSGQTSRVDTQYF. For the CDR3, the DNA is TGTGCCAGCAGCGGCCAGACTAGTCGAGTAGATACGCAGTATTTT.

The chain carries TRBV3-1 (or the pseudogene TRBV3-2) and TRBJ1-2; maybe TRBD1 (5 bases). The CDR3 totals 17 residues. V was pared by 0 bases and J by 0 bases, with 14 bases between. The V gene's germline CDR1 is LGHDT and CDR2 YNNKEL (reference sequence). The CDR3 reads CASSQEGRRASNYGYTF. For the CDR3, the DNA is TGTGCCAGCAGCCAAGAGGGCCGCAGGGCTTCTAACTATGGCTACACCTTC.

The genes are TRBV10-3 and TRBJ2-7, with D maybe TRBD1 (5 bases). CDR1 is ENHRY, CDR2 SYGVKD, per germline. Trimming took 6 bases from V and 3 from J, leaving 6 bases between them. CDR3 length: 11 residues. The CDR3 protein is CAISQGYEQYF. CDR3 sequence (DNA): TGTGCCATCAGCCAGGGCTACGAGCAGTACTTC.

The chain employs TRBV6-5 and TRBJ1-2, with 7 bases matching TRBD1. J lost 4 bases, V lost 2 bases, and 7 bases had no gene match. The germline CDR1 and CDR2 sequences are MNHEY and SVGAGI. There are 15 residues in the CDR3. DNA for the CDR3: TGTGCCAGCAGTTACGGCCGGGACAGATTCTATGGCTACACCTTC. This translates into CASSYGRDRFYGYTF.

The chain couples TRBV2 to TRBJ2-1, with 8 bases that match TRBD1. Germline V gene data show CDR1 as SNHLY and CDR2 as FYNNEI. V shed 5 bases and J 5 bases; nucleotides not matched to a gene: 11. The length of the CDR3 is 16 residues. The CDR3 spells CASSPRGQGSNNEQFF. The CDR3 nucleotides read TGTGCCAGCAGTCCTCGAGGACAGGGTTCCAACAATGAGCAGTTCTTC.

CDR3 amino acids: CAWSRFFGTGGSYNSPLHF. DNA of the CDR3: TGTGCCTGGAGTCGGTTCTTCGGGACAGGCGGCTCCTATAATTCACCCCTCCACTTT. The chain links TRBV30 to TRBJ1-6; 8 bases are a match to TRBD1. This CDR3 contains 19 residues. The junction had 12 bases not matched to a gene; V was cut back by 2 bases and J by 0 bases. The germline V gene encodes CDR1 GTSNPN and CDR2 SVGIG (reference sequence).

This clone showed up just once. This chain joins TRBV6-5 and TRBJ2-7; 9 nucleotides agree with TRBD1. Germline CDR1 is MNHEY and CDR2 is SVGAGI. The CDR3 is 13 amino acids. V gave up 6 bases and J gave up 5 bases; unmatched junction bases: 5. CDR3 sequence reads: CASRTGGTHEQYF. Here the CDR3 DNA reads TGTGCCAGCAGGACAGGGGGAACCCACGAGCAGTACTTC.

J is TRBJ1-2 and V is TRBV12-3 or TRBV12-4, with D possibly TRBD1 on 6 matching bases. This CDR3 is 13 amino acids long. Trimming left V 5 bases short and J 3 bases short, with 10 bases between. As DNA, the CDR3 is TGTGCCAGCAGTACCACAGGGTACTATGGCTACACCTTC. As protein: CASSTTGYYGYTF.

The rearrangement uses TRBV7-2 and TRBJ1-4; a possible D gene is TRBD1 (6 bases). Trimming pared 5 bases from V and 4 bases from J, leaving 17 bases between. CDR1 is SGHTA and CDR2 is FQGNSA in the germline V gene. This CDR3 spans 16 amino acids. CDR3 region: CASSTGRGHFNEKLFF. The CDR3 nucleotides are TGTGCCAGCAGCACAGGGAGGGGACATTTTAATGAAAAACTGTTTTTT.

This chain connects TRBV7-9 to TRBJ2-5, with 8 bases lining up with TRBD2. V lost 1 base, J lost 4 bases, and 5 bases stayed unmatched. The CDR3 has 15 amino acids. Germline CDR1 and CDR2: SEHNR and FQNEAQ (reference sequence). The CDR3 here is CASSLGGLDSETQYF. CDR3 coding DNA: TGTGCCAGCAGCTTAGGGGGACTAGATTCAGAGACCCAGTACTTC.

The gene calls are TRBV9 and TRBJ2-1, with TRBD2 matching 12 bases. Germline CDR1 SGDLS, CDR2 YYNGEE. With V trimmed by 2 bases and J by 3 bases, 12 bases remained unmatched. The CDR3 has 19 residues. In DNA form, the CDR3 reads TGTGCCAGCAGCGTGGAACTAGCGGGGGGCGGAAAGGACTACAATGAGCAGTTCTTC. As protein: CASSVELAGGGKDYNEQFF.

The chain combines TRBV5-4 with TRBJ2-2; TRBD1 matches at 7 bases. Per the germline V gene, CDR1 is SGHNT and CDR2 is YYREEE (reference sequence). The J segment lost 5 bases and the V segment lost 0 bases, leaving 4 bases of the junction unmatched. The CDR3 runs 15 residues. CDR3 sequence (DNA): TGTGCCAGCAGCTTGGGACAGGGTGGGACCGGGGAGCTGTTTTTT. It yields the protein CASSLGQGGTGELFF.

The chain links TRBV21-1 to TRBJ2-3; the table's D call, TRBD1, has no DNA check behind it. TRBV21-1 is reported as a pseudogene. CDR3 length: 16 amino acids. The CDR3 reads CASSVPGQGRADTQYF. In nucleotides, the CDR3 is TGTGCCAGCAGCGTTCCGGGACAGGGTAGGGCAGATACGCAGTATTTT.

The rearrangement uses TRBV24-1 and TRBJ2-1; a possible D gene is TRBD1 (5 bases). Trimming shortened V by 10 bases and J by 5 bases, and 8 bases separated the two germline ends. The CDR3 has 11 amino acids. The V gene's germline CDR1 is KGHDR and CDR2 SFDVKD. Here the CDR3 DNA reads TGTGCCACTGGGGCTGACAATGAGCAGTTCTTC. Amino acid sequence: CATGADNEQFF.

The gene calls are TRBV11-1 and TRBJ2-3; D perhaps matches TRBD2 (6 bases). Trimming removed 3 bases at V and 5 bases at J, with 12 bases between. The CDR3 runs 14 residues. Germline V CDR1 and CDR2: SGHAT, FQDESV (reference sequence). CDR3 residues: CASSFRGLRDTQYF. For the CDR3, the DNA is TGTGCCAGCAGCTTTCGGGGGTTAAGAGATACGCAGTATTTT.

The V gene is TRBV5-3, the J gene TRBJ1-2; the D is unclear. TRBV5-3 is an open reading frame, and its role is uncertain. V lost 1 base and J lost 2, with 9 bases in between. The CDR3 consists of 14 residues. The CDR3 loop is CARSLSLQNYGYTF. CDR3 coding DNA: TGTGCCAGAAGCTTGAGTTTACAGAACTATGGCTACACCTTC.

The chain couples TRBV5-5 to TRBJ1-1; D might be TRBD1 (6 bases). In germline, CDR1 is SGHKS, CDR2 YYEKEE (reference sequence). The length of the CDR3 is 15 residues. V lost 1 base and J 4 bases, leaving 14 bases between the germline ends. The CDR3 loop reads CASSLRPGEATEAFF. CDR3 DNA: TGTGCCAGCAGCTTGCGGCCAGGGGAAGCCACTGAAGCTTTCTTT.